A single sample is the source of the 10 T cell receptor beta chains below, sequenced in a study of beta chain features in type 1 diabetes. Reverse transcription of all isolated RNA meant that expressed TCRB transcripts were sequenced. Assay used: immunoSEQ multiplex PCR; TCRdb lists only in-frame clones, some missing. The sample records 200,000 to 300,000 clones, roughly 20% being singletons. These receptors are not linked to any known antigen. Study-level points and caveats: TCRB CDR3s from Type 1 diabetes patients were moderately but significantly shorter in all four CD4+ subsets.

The sample taken for sequencing was naive CD4+ T cells from blood. The receptors here all came from a woman aged 40 to 55 with type 1 diabetes.

This clone was seen a handful of times. The rearrangement uses TRBV2 and TRBJ1-2, with TRBD1 matching over 12 bases. J gave up 4 bases and V 5 bases, and 8 bases lay outside the gene matches. The CDR3 length is 16 residues. The germline V gene has CDR1 SNHLY and CDR2 FYNNEI. The DNA for the CDR3 is TGTGCCAGCAGTACTCTGGGACAGGGGGCCAGCTATGGCTACACCTTC. Encoded protein: CASSTLGQGASYGYTF.

The J gene is TRBJ2-7, the V gene TRBV6-5; tentative D call: TRBD1 (5 bases). The germline V and J ends were trimmed by 0 bases and 0 bases, with 12 bases remaining between them. CDR1 and CDR2 from the germline V gene are MNHEY and SVGAGI. The length of the CDR3 is 16 residues. CDR3 sequence: CASSYSLGDVSYEQYF. For the CDR3, the DNA is TGTGCCAGCAGTTACTCATTAGGGGATGTCTCCTACGAGCAGTACTTC.

The CDR3 nucleotides read TGTGCCAGCAGCTTAGGATCGGGACAGCCCCAGCATTTT. Its translation: CASSLGSGQPQHF. J is TRBJ1-5 and V is TRBV7-9; D unresolved. CDR1 and CDR2 (germline): SEHNR, FQNEAQ (reference sequence). This CDR3 spans 13 amino acids. V lost 1 base, J lost 7 bases, and 8 bases lay in between.

The rearrangement uses TRBV18 and TRBJ1-1, with D possibly being TRBD1 (5 bases). CDR1 KGHSH and CDR2 LQKENI come from the germline V gene. With 1 base removed from V and 1 base from J, the gap between germline ends came to 10 bases. The CDR3 runs to 15 residues. The CDR3: CASSPQEGANTEAFF. DNA for the CDR3: TGTGCCAGCTCACCACAAGAAGGGGCGAACACTGAAGCTTTCTTT. The whole variable domain, filled in from reference TRBV18 and TRBJ1-1, reads NAGVMQNPRHLVRRRGQEARLRCSPMKGHSHVYWYRQLPEEGLKFMVYLQKENIIDESGMPKERFSAEFPKEGPSILRIQQVVRGDSAAYFCASSPQEGANTEAFFGQGTRLTVV.

This clone was seen more than once but under ten times. The chain has TRBV4-2 and TRBJ2-5, with 10 bases identical to TRBD2. CDR1 LGHNA and CDR2 YNFKEQ come from the germline V gene. The CDR3 has 18 amino acids. J was trimmed by 4 bases and V by 4 bases; bases with no gene match: 15. The chain's CDR3 is CASSLTRLAGGRGETQYF. The CDR3 DNA is TGTGCCAGCAGCCTCACTCGGTTAGCGGGAGGAAGGGGAGAGACCCAGTACTTC.

The chain carries TRBV30 and TRBJ2-3, with 9 positions matching TRBD1. CDR1 GTSNPN and CDR2 SVGIG come from the germline V gene (reference sequence). V dropped 2 bases and J dropped 6; count of bases not matched to a gene: 6. This CDR3 is 14 amino acids long. CDR3 coding DNA: TGTGCCTGGAGTAAGGGACAGGGCCCCGATACGCAGTATTTT. It encodes CAWSKGQGPDTQYF.

The chain uses TRBV28 and TRBJ1-2; D unclear. The germline V gene has CDR1 MDHEN and CDR2 SYDVKM. The length of the CDR3 is 14 residues. Trimming shortened V by 7 bases and J by 4 bases, and 16 bases separated the two germline ends. The CDR3: CASNTALNAYGYTF. Written as DNA, the CDR3 is TGTGCCAGCAACACCGCCCTGAACGCCTATGGCTACACCTTC.

The V gene is TRBV19, the J gene TRBJ1-1, with 8 bases identical to TRBD1. Trimming took 5 bases from V and 6 from J; bases not matched to a gene: 14. This CDR3 region has 16 residues. Germline V gene sequence: CDR1 LNHDA, CDR2 SQIVND (reference sequence). This CDR3 reads CASSHGQGTNIPEAFF. CDR3 DNA: TGTGCCAGTAGTCATGGACAGGGAACTAACATCCCTGAAGCTTTCTTT.

This clone was seen a few times. The rearrangement uses TRBV4-2 and TRBJ2-5, with D perhaps TRBD2 (7 bases). The V gene's germline CDR1 is LGHNA and CDR2 YNFKEQ. This CDR3 is built from 15 residues. Trimming cost V 1 base and J 1 base, with 10 bases left between them. CDR3 amino acids: CASSQVRGPQETQYF. DNA of the CDR3: TGTGCCAGCAGCCAAGTGCGGGGGCCCCAAGAGACCCAGTACTTC.

V gene TRBV5-1 combines with J gene TRBJ2-5; 9 nucleotides match TRBD1. CDR1 is SGHRS, CDR2 YFSETQ, per germline. With 0 bases clipped from V and 5 bases from J, the junction kept 5 bases outside the gene matches. The CDR3 extends over 15 amino acids. The DNA of the CDR3 is TGCGCCAGCAGCTTGGGGGACAGGGCTGGGGAGACCCAGTACTTC. Translated: CASSLGDRAGETQYF. Combining the CDR3 with reference TRBV5-1 and TRBJ2-5 gives the whole variable domain KAGVTQTPRYLIKTRGQQVTLSCSPISGHRSVSWYQQTPGQGLQFLFEYFSETQRNKGNFPGRFSGRQFSNSRSEMNVSTLELGDSALYLCASSLGDRAGETQYFGPGTRLLVL.